This T cell receptor beta chain was documented in a study of T cell responses to AZD1222 COVID-19 vaccine. Study-wide context: Second doses that came at about 4 or about 12 weeks were put together. Study findings and constraints: Once two AZD1222 doses were given, Spike-specific TCR breadth and depth went up. It was only after the peak T cell response that any repertoires were sampled. The reported proportion of spike-specific TCRs targeting unmutated variant regions was nearly half.

Germline CDR1 LNHDA, CDR2 SQIVND (reference sequence). Trimming removed 5 bases from V and 3 bases from J; junction bases left unmatched: 7. The CDR3 has 15 amino acids. In its sample, this clone was seen once. Its antigen remains unknown. Repertoires were generated with immunoSEQ multiplex PCR, while TCRdb's copy carries only in-frame clones and drops some. The data hold 120,000 to 150,000 clones, with about 90% observed a single time. The sequence was collected from an adult in good health. The genes are TRBV19 and TRBJ1-5; 7 positions agree with TRBD1. The starting material was peripheral blood, obtained on day 0 of AZD1222 vaccination. As DNA, the CDR3 is TGTGCCAGTAGTGGGGAGGGGGCCTACAATCAGCCCCAGCATTTT. As protein: CASSGEGAYNQPQHF. The full variable domain, completed using reference TRBV19 and TRBJ1-5, is DGGITQSPKYLFRKEGQNVTLSCEQNLNHDAMYWYRQDPGQGLRLIYYSQIVNDFQKGDIAEGYSVSREKKESFPLTVTSAQKNPTAFYLCASSGEGAYNQPQHFGDGTRLSIL.